This T cell receptor beta chain was retrieved from a study of blood T cell repertoires in COVID-19. Only in-frame clones appear in the TCRdb table, and some are missing; sequencing was by immunoSEQ multiplex PCR. The table has 300,000 to 450,000 clones, around nine tenths seen once. Seattle patients were enrolled during active infection and followed longitudinally. The sample taken for sequencing was peripheral blood. The sequence derives from a woman aged 55-69 years with COVID-19, enrolled during active disease.

This CDR3 is CASTLAGGPNEQFF. The DNA for the CDR3 is TGTGCCAGCACTCTAGCGGGGGGACCCAATGAGCAGTTCTTC. This chain uses TRBV25-1 with TRBJ2-1; TRBD2 matches at 11 bases. The CDR3 runs to 14 residues. Trimming at V came to 7 bases and at J to 6 bases, leaving 5 bases not matched to a gene. In germline, CDR1 is MGHDK, CDR2 SYGVNS.